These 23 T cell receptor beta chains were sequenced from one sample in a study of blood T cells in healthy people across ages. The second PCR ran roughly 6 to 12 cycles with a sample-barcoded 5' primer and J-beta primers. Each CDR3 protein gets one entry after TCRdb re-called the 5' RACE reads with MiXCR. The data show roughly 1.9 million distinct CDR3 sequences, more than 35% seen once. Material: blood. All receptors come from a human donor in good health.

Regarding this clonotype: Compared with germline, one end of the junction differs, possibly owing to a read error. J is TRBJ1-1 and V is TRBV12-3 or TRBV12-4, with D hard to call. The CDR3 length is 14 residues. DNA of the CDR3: TGTGCCGGCAGTTGGCAACGGGTGAACACTGAAGCTTTCTTT. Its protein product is CAGSWQRVNTEAFF.

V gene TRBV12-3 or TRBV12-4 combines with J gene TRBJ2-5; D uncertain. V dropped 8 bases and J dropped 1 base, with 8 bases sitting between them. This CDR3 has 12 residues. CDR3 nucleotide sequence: TGTGCCAGCTCCATGTTCCAAGAGACCCAGTACTTC. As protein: CASSMFQETQYF.

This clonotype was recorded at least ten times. CDR3 DNA sequence: TGTGCCATCAGCGAAGTCCGGGGTCTCCTATCCTATGGCTACACCTTC. Translation: CAISEVRGLLSYGYTF. The V call is TRBV10-3, the J call TRBJ1-2; D unresolved. Trimming removed 6 bases from V and 4 bases from J, with 21 bases in between. The CDR3 sequence is 16 residues long. Germline values: CDR1 ENHRY, CDR2 SYGVKD.

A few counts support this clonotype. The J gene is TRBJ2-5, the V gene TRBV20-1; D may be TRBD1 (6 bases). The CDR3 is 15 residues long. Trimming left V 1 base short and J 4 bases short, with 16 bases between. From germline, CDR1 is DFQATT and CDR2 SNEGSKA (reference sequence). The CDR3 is CSARVAGADRETQYF. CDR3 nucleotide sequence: TGCAGTGCTAGAGTCGCAGGGGCGGATCGAGAGACCCAGTACTTC.

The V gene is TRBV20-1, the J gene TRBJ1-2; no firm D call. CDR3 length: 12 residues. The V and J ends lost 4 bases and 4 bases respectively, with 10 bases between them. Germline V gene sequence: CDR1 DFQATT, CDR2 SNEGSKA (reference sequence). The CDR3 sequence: CSATAACYGYTF. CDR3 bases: TGCAGTGCTACGGCAGCTTGCTATGGCTACACCTTC.

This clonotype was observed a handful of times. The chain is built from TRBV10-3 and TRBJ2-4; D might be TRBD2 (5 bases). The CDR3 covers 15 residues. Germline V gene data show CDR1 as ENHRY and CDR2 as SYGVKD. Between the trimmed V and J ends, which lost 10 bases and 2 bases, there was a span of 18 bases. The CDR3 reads CATEASRGTKNIQYF. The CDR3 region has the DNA TGTGCCACCGAGGCTAGCCGAGGGACCAAAAACATTCAGTACTTC.

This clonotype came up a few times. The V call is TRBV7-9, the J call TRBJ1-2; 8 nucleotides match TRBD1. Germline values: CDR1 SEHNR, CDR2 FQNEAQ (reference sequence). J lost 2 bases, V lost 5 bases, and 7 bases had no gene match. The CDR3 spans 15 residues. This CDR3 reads CASSPGGRLNYGYTF. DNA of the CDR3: TGTGCCAGCAGCCCAGGGGGCAGGCTGAACTATGGCTACACCTTC.

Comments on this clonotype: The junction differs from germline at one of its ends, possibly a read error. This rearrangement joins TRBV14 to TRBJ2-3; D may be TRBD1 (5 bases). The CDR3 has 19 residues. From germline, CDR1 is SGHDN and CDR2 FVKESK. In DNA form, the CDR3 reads TGTACCAGCAGCCAAGAACTTTTTACAGCCGAAGGGGGCACAGATACGCAGTATTTT. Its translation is CTSSQELFTAEGGTDTQYF.

The CDR3 region has the DNA TGTGCCAGCTCACCCTCAGGCGCTTACACTGAAGCTTTCTTT. Its protein is CASSPSGAYTEAFF. The chain employs TRBV18 and TRBJ1-1; D gene ambiguous. The CDR3 is made up of 14 amino acids. Trimming left V 3 bases short and J 3 bases short, with 11 bases between. The germline gives CDR1 KGHSH, CDR2 LQKENI.

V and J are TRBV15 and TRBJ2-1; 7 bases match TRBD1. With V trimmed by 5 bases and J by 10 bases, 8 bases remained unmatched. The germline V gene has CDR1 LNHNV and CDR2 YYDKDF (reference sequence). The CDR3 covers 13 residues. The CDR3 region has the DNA TGTGCCACCAGCCGGACAGGTTCAGCGGAGCAGTTCTTC. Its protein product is CATSRTGSAEQFF. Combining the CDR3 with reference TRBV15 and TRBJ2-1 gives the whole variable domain DAMVIQNPRYQVTQFGKPVTLSCSQTLNHNVMYWYQQKSSQAPKLLFHYYDKDFNNEADTPDNFQSRRPNTSFCFLDIRSPGLGDTAMYLCATSRTGSAEQFFGPGTRLTVL.

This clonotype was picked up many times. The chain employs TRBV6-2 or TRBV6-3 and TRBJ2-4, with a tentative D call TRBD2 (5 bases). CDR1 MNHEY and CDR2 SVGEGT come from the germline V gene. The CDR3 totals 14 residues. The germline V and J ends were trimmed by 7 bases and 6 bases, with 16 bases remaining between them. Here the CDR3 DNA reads TGTGCCAGCACCCCGGGGTCGCCGGGAAACATTCAGTACTTC. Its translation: CASTPGSPGNIQYF.

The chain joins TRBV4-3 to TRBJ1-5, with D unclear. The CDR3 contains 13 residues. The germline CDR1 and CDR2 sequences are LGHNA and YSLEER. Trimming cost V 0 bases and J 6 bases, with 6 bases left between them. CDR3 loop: CASSQDVAQPQHF. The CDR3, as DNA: TGCGCCAGCAGCCAAGATGTGGCTCAGCCCCAGCATTTT.

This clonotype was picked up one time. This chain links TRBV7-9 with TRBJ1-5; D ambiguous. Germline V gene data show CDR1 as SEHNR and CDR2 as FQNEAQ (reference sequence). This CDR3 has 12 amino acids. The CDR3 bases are TGTGTCTGCAGCTTACTTAGTCAGCCCCAGCATTTT. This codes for CVCSLLSQPQHF.

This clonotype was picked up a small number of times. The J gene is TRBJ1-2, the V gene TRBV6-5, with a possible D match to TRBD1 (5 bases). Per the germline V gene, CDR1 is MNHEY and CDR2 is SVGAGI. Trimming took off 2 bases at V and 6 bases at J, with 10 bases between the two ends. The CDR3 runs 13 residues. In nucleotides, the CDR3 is TGTGCCAGCAGTTACCGCAGGGAGCATGGCTACACCTTC. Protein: CASSYRREHGYTF.

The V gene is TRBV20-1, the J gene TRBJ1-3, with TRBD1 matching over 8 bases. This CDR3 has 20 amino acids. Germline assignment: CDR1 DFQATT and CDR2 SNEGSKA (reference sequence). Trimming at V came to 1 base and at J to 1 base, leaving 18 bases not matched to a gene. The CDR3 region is CSARVSPGQETLHSGNTIYF. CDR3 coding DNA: TGCAGTGCTAGAGTTAGCCCGGGACAGGAAACCCTCCATTCTGGAAACACCATATATTTT.

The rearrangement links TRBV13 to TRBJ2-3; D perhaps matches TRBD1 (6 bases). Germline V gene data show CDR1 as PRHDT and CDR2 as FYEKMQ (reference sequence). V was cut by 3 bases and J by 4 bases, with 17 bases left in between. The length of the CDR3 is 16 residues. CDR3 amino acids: CASSFDKLTGADTQYF. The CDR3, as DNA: TGTGCCAGCAGCTTCGACAAATTGACAGGCGCAGATACGCAGTATTTT.

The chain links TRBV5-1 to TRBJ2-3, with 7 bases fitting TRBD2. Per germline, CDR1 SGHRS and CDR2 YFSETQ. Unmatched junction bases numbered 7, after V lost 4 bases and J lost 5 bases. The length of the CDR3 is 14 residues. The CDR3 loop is CASSPGLEVDTQYF. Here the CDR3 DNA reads TGCGCCAGCAGCCCCGGACTAGAGGTAGATACGCAGTATTTT.

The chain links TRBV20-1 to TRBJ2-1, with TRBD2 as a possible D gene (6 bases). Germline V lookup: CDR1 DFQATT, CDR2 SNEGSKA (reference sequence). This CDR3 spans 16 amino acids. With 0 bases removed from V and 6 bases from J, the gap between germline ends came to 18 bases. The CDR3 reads CSARDRRGSAVNEQFF. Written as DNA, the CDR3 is TGCAGTGCTAGAGATCGGAGGGGAAGCGCAGTCAATGAGCAGTTCTTC.

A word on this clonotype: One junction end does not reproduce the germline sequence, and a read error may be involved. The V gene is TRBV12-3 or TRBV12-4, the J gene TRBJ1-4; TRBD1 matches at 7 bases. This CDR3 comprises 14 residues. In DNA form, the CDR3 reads TGTGCCAGCAGCCCTGGGACAGCAACTGAAAAACGGTTTTTT. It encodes CASSPGTATEKRFF.

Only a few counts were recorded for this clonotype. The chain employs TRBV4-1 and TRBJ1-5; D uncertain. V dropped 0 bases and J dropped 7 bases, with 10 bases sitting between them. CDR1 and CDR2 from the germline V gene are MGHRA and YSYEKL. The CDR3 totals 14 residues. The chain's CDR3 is CASSQDIMRQPQHF. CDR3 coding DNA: TGCGCCAGCAGCCAAGATATAATGCGGCAGCCCCAGCATTTT.

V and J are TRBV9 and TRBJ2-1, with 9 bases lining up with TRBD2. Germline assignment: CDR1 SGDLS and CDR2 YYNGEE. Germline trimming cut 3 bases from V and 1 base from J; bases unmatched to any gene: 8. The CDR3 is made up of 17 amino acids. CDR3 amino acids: CASSDIAGGTSYNEQFF. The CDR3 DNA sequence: TGTGCCAGCAGCGATATCGCGGGGGGGACTTCCTACAATGAGCAGTTCTTC.

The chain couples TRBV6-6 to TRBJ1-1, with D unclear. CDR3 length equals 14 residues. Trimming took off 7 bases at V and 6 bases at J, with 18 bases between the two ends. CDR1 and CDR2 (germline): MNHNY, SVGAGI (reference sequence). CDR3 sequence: CASIATDTRAEAFF. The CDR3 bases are TGTGCCAGCATCGCAACCGACACTCGCGCTGAAGCTTTCTTT.

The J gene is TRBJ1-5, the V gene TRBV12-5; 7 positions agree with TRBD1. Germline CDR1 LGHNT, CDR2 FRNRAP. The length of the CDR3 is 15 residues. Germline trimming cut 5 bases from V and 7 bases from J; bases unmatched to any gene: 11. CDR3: CASGRLDRVEQPQHF. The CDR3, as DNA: TGTGCTAGTGGTCGACTTGACAGGGTGGAACAGCCCCAGCATTTT. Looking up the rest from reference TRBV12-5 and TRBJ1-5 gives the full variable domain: DARVTQTPRHKVTEMGQEVTMRCQPILGHNTVFWYRQTMMQGLELLAYFRNRAPLDDSGMPKDRFSAEMPDATLATLKIQPSEPRDSAVYFCASGRLDRVEQPQHFGDGTRLSIL.